The clone carrying this T cell receptor beta chain was seen ten or more times. Its antigen is as yet unknown. The data originate from a study of CD8 T cells in ankylosing spondylitis. Study observations and caveats: Seven to nine highly homologous variants formed a TCR beta motif that appeared characteristic of ankylosing spondylitis blood.

Each CDR3 protein gets one entry after TCRdb re-called the 5' RACE reads with MiXCR. The data show about 30,000 distinct CDR3 sequences, 5.3% seen once. Trimming took off 3 bases at V and 6 bases at J, with 13 bases between the two ends. The germline CDR1 and CDR2 sequences are SGDLS and YYNGEE. The CDR3 sequence is 14 residues long. The source is a female donor with ankylosing spondylitis or in good health (not recorded which). Sequenced sample: blood, either unsorted or a sorted T cell fraction (not recorded which). The V gene is TRBV9, the J gene TRBJ2-4; a weak D match, TRBD2 (6 bases). The CDR3 loop reads CASSAGRGGNIQYF. The CDR3 DNA reads TGTGCCAGCAGCGCGGGTCGGGGAGGAAACATTCAGTACTTC.